The 29 T cell receptor beta chains reported below all come from one sample, sequenced in a study of cytomegalovirus exposure and HLA in healthy donors. The method was immunoSEQ multiplex PCR; TCRdb's version includes in-frame clones alone and lacks a portion of them. The data contain roughly 270,000 clones, around 87% of them seen just once; the ten biggest clones take up over 0.85%. The specimen sequenced was PBMCs. The receptors were sampled from a woman between 18 and 30 years old in good health and CMV-seronegative.

The chain couples TRBV5-6 to TRBJ2-7; D call uncertain. The CDR3 is made up of 14 amino acids. Trimming pared 3 bases from V and 6 bases from J, leaving 16 bases between. Germline CDR1 and CDR2: SGHDT and YYEEEE. CDR3 region: CASSSPEAFAEQYF. The CDR3 DNA reads as TGTGCCAGCAGCTCTCCCGAGGCGTTCGCCGAGCAGTACTTC.

The chain recombines TRBV30 with TRBJ2-2; no reliable D call. The CDR3 contains 16 residues. Trimming shortened V by 4 bases and J by 5 bases, and 20 bases separated the two germline ends. Germline V gene data show CDR1 as GTSNPN and CDR2 as SVGIG (reference sequence). The CDR3 coding sequence is TGTGCCTGGACCGTCAGTAGTCCGGGTCTTACCGGGGAGCTGTTTTTT. Translation gives CAWTVSSPGLTGELFF.

V and J are TRBV5-6 and TRBJ1-4, with D possibly matching TRBD1 (5 bases). V lost 0 bases and J lost 7, with 7 bases in between. This CDR3 spans 13 amino acids. CDR1 SGHDT and CDR2 YYEEEE come from the germline V gene. The CDR3 sequence is CASSLGGSEKLFF. In nucleotides, the CDR3 is TGTGCCAGCAGCTTGGGGGGCTCTGAAAAACTGTTTTTT.

The chain is built from TRBV5-6 and TRBJ2-5; D gene unclear. The CDR3 is 13 residues long. The V gene's germline CDR1 is SGHDT and CDR2 YYEEEE. V lost 9 bases and J lost 5, with 17 bases in between. The CDR3 is CATSRPPRETQYF. The DNA for the CDR3 is TGTGCCACCTCGAGACCCCCTAGGGAGACCCAGTACTTC.

Turning to this clone: This sample also contains other DNA sequences that code for the same CDR3. The chain employs TRBV20-1 and TRBJ2-5, with a weak D call TRBD2 (6 bases). CDR3 size: 11 residues. V lost 3 bases and J lost 5, with 7 bases in between. CDR1 is DFQATT, CDR2 SNEGSKA, per germline (reference sequence). The CDR3 sequence: CSARGGETQYF. In DNA form, the CDR3 reads TGCAGTGCTAGGGGGGGTGAGACCCAGTACTTC.

This clone was seen a few times. The rearrangement joins TRBV6-5 to TRBJ2-7; 9 bases are a match to TRBD1. The CDR3 loop spans 16 amino acids. CDR1 is MNHEY and CDR2 is SVGAGI in the germline V gene. V trimming: 3 bases; J trimming: 2 bases; junction bases outside the gene matches: 8. As DNA, the CDR3 is TGTGCCAGCAGTTATCGGGGTGGACAGGGGACCTACGAGCAGTACTTC. Translation: CASSYRGGQGTYEQYF.

This rearrangement joins TRBV5-4 to TRBJ2-5, with 7 bases that match TRBD1. The V and J ends lost 3 bases and 5 bases, in that order; junction bases with no gene match: 10. Germline values: CDR1 SGHNT, CDR2 YYREEE (reference sequence). CDR3 size: 15 residues. CDR3 region: CASSSEDRRGETQYF. CDR3 nucleotide sequence: TGTGCCAGCAGCTCCGAGGACAGGAGAGGGGAGACCCAGTACTTC.

A few counts support this clone. The gene calls are TRBV6-6 and TRBJ1-1; 9 bases are shared with TRBD1. J was trimmed by 4 bases and V by 5 bases; bases with no gene match: 5. Germline CDR1 MNHNY, CDR2 SVGAGI (reference sequence). CDR3 length: 14 residues. The CDR3 region is CASSMGQGPTEAFF. CDR3 DNA sequence: TGTGCCAGCAGTATGGGACAGGGTCCCACTGAAGCTTTCTTT.

The chain combines TRBV2 with TRBJ1-3; a possible D gene is TRBD1 (6 bases). V was shortened by 6 bases and J by 4 bases, with 13 bases between the two germline ends. The CDR3 is 14 residues long. CDR1 and CDR2 from the germline V gene are SNHLY and FYNNEI. CDR3 bases: TGTGCCAGCAGCTCTAGGACAGTGGGAAACACCATATATTTT. Its protein is CASSSRTVGNTIYF.

This clone was seen more than once but under ten times. The sample carries other DNA sequences with the same CDR3. This chain uses TRBV7-2 with TRBJ1-5; no firm D call. Germline V CDR1 and CDR2: SGHTA, FQGNSA. The CDR3 sequence is 15 residues long. The ends were cut back, 5 bases at V and 3 bases at J, with 14 bases in the middle. CDR3 in amino acids: CASSPVGGSNQPQHF. The CDR3 DNA reads TGTGCCAGCAGCCCCGTCGGAGGTTCCAATCAGCCCCAGCATTTT.

The chain recombines TRBV28 with TRBJ2-7; D remains unclear. Germline assignment: CDR1 MDHEN and CDR2 SYDVKM. V lost 2 bases and J lost 0, with 17 bases in between. The CDR3 has 17 residues. CDR3 sequence reads: CASSLMGLKVSSYEQYF. The DNA of the CDR3 is TGTGCCAGCAGTTTAATGGGCTTGAAGGTGAGCTCCTACGAGCAGTACTTC.

The chain combines TRBV27 with TRBJ2-1; TRBD2 matches at 10 bases. The V gene end was trimmed by 5 bases and the J gene end by 11 bases; junction bases not matched to a gene: 21. Germline V gives CDR1 MNHEY, CDR2 SMNVEV (reference sequence). This CDR3 is 18 amino acids long. CDR3 region: CASSPQEILAGQGWKQFF. DNA for the CDR3: TGTGCCAGCAGTCCCCAAGAGATACTAGCGGGGCAAGGGTGGAAGCAGTTCTTC.

The J gene is TRBJ1-1, the V gene TRBV2; tentatively, D is TRBD1 (6 bases). Deletions cut 7 bases from V and 1 base from J, with 13 bases between. The germline V gene has CDR1 SNHLY and CDR2 FYNNEI. The length of the CDR3 is 14 residues. CDR3 in amino acids: CASILGQPNTEAFF. CDR3 in DNA: TGTGCCAGCATCCTCGGACAGCCGAACACTGAAGCTTTCTTT.

With respect to this clone: This same CDR3 is encoded by further DNA sequences in the sample. The chain carries TRBV6-5 and TRBJ2-3; D remains unclear. The CDR3 covers 13 residues. With 5 bases removed from V and 1 base from J, the gap between germline ends came to 7 bases. Germline CDR1 and CDR2: MNHEY and SVGAGI. CDR3 bases: TGTGCCAGCAGTCCAACAGGCACAGATACGCAGTATTTT. The encoded protein is CASSPTGTDTQYF.

The chain combines TRBV11-2 with TRBJ1-1; the D gene is possibly TRBD1 (5 bases). From germline, CDR1 is SGHAT and CDR2 FQNNGV. The CDR3 length is 17 residues. The V gene lost 5 bases and the J gene lost 0 bases, with 19 bases spanning the gap. In nucleotides, the CDR3 is TGTGCCAGCAGCAACGGATTGGCAGGGTGGTTGAACACTGAAGCTTTCTTT. Amino acids: CASSNGLAGWLNTEAFF. The full variable domain, completed using reference TRBV11-2 and TRBJ1-1, is EAGVAQSPRYKIIEKRQSVAFWCNPISGHATLYWYQQILGQGPKLLIQFQNNGVVDDSQLPKDRFSAERLKGVDSTLKIQPAKLEDSAVYLCASSNGLAGWLNTEAFFGQGTRLTVV.

The chain recombines TRBV9 with TRBJ2-2, with a weak D call TRBD2 (5 bases). V was clipped by 0 bases and J by 6 bases, with 12 bases between them. This CDR3 has 15 residues. The V gene's germline CDR1 is SGDLS and CDR2 YYNGEE. The CDR3 coding sequence is TGTGCCAGCAGCGTAGCCGGGCTAGCCCCCGGGGAGCTGTTTTTT. This translates into CASSVAGLAPGELFF.

The chain uses TRBV6-5 and TRBJ1-3, with unresolved D. Germline CDR1 and CDR2: MNHEY and SVGAGI. Trimming took 7 bases from V and 2 from J, leaving 9 bases between them. This CDR3 region has 13 residues. Written as DNA, the CDR3 is TGTGCCAGCAAGAGGGATCCTGGAAACACCATATATTTT. Translation: CASKRDPGNTIYF.

The table lists this clone with a count of one. The chain couples TRBV28 to TRBJ1-2; TRBD1 agrees at 8 bases. CDR3 length: 13 amino acids. V dropped 6 bases and J dropped 4; count of bases not matched to a gene: 4. CDR1 and CDR2 from the germline V gene are MDHEN and SYDVKM. The CDR3 loop is CASRSTGGYGYTF. The DNA of the CDR3 is TGTGCCAGCAGATCCACAGGGGGCTATGGCTACACCTTC.

Written as DNA, the CDR3 is TGTGCCAGCAGTGCTTTCGACACCACTGGCTATGGCTACACCTTC. It yields the protein CASSAFDTTGYGYTF. This chain uses TRBV25-1 with TRBJ1-2, with no clear D. From germline, CDR1 is MGHDK and CDR2 SYGVNS. CDR3 length equals 15 residues. Trimming stripped 4 bases from V and 4 bases from J, with 16 bases between.

The CDR3 nucleotides are TGTGCCAGCAGTGAAACCACAGTTCCCTACAATGAGCAGTTCTTC. This codes for CASSETTVPYNEQFF. V and J are TRBV6-1 and TRBJ2-1; the D is unclear. Germline V gene sequence: CDR1 MNHNS, CDR2 SASEGT. With 2 bases removed from V and 2 bases from J, the gap between germline ends came to 10 bases. CDR3 length equals 15 residues.

The V call is TRBV28, the J call TRBJ1-1; 9 bases fit TRBD1. This CDR3 is built from 13 residues. V gave up 5 bases and J gave up 7 bases; unmatched junction bases: 5. Germline V gives CDR1 MDHEN, CDR2 SYDVKM. The CDR3 is CASSRTGGFEAFF. DNA for the CDR3: TGTGCCAGCAGTCGTACAGGGGGCTTTGAAGCTTTCTTT.

This chain uses TRBV9 with TRBJ2-1; TRBD1 is a possible D gene (6 bases). V was cut by 5 bases and J by 7 bases, with 10 bases left in between. Germline CDR1 reads SGDLS; CDR2 reads YYNGEE. The CDR3 contains 12 residues. This CDR3 is CASSHRENEQFF. The CDR3 DNA follows: TGTGCCAGCAGTCACAGGGAGAATGAGCAGTTCTTC.

The genes are TRBV6-5 and TRBJ1-1; D not resolved. The CDR3 length is 11 residues. The germline V gene has CDR1 MNHEY and CDR2 SVGAGI. V lost 6 bases, J lost 3 bases, and 5 bases lay in between. CDR3 residues: CASRLDTEAFF. Written as DNA, the CDR3 is TGTGCCAGCAGACTAGACACTGAAGCTTTCTTT.

The chain has TRBV18 and TRBJ1-2; the D gene is possibly TRBD1 (6 bases). The CDR3 runs 15 residues. V dropped 1 base and J dropped 3 bases, with 12 bases sitting between them. The germline V gene encodes CDR1 KGHSH and CDR2 LQKENI. The CDR3 nucleotides are TGTGCCAGCTCACCACGCGGCAGGGGCGACTATGGCTACACCTTC. Amino acids: CASSPRGRGDYGYTF. Full variable domain (missing parts from reference TRBV18 and TRBJ1-2): NAGVMQNPRHLVRRRGQEARLRCSPMKGHSHVYWYRQLPEEGLKFMVYLQKENIIDESGMPKERFSAEFPKEGPSILRIQQVVRGDSAAYFCASSPRGRGDYGYTFGSGTRLTVV.

CDR3 in amino acids: CATAHYRNTEAFF. In nucleotides, the CDR3 is TGTGCCACCGCACATTACAGGAACACTGAAGCTTTCTTT. The chain combines TRBV15 with TRBJ1-1; D ambiguous. CDR1 is LNHNV and CDR2 is YYDKDF in the germline V gene (reference sequence). Trimming pared 8 bases from V and 1 base from J, leaving 11 bases between. The CDR3 loop spans 13 amino acids.

V is TRBV4-1 and J is TRBJ2-7; D is uncertain. The CDR3 is 15 amino acids. V lost 4 bases to trimming and J lost 2 bases, with 15 bases between them. Germline V gene sequence: CDR1 MGHRA, CDR2 YSYEKL. In nucleotides, the CDR3 is TGCGCCAGCAGCCCCCAGATGCGGTTGGCCTACGAGCAGTACTTC. Residues: CASSPQMRLAYEQYF.

The chain is built from TRBV4-2 and TRBJ1-2; D is unclear. Germline CDR1 reads LGHNA; CDR2 reads YNFKEQ. Trimming took off 2 bases at V and 4 bases at J, with 11 bases between the two ends. The CDR3 runs 14 residues. The CDR3: CASSQIAGSYGYTF. In DNA, the CDR3 is TGTGCCAGCAGCCAAATCGCAGGCAGCTATGGCTACACCTTC.

The rearrangement links TRBV28 to TRBJ1-2, with TRBD1 as a possible D gene (6 bases). The CDR3 contains 13 residues. V lost 6 bases and J 8 bases, leaving 16 bases between the germline ends. Germline V gives CDR1 MDHEN, CDR2 SYDVKM. The CDR3 loop reads CASSPRGGGGYTF. CDR3 coding DNA: TGTGCCAGCAGCCCGAGGGGGGGTGGGGGCTACACCTTC.

In its sample, this clone was seen once. The rearrangement uses TRBV11-2 and TRBJ2-1; D is uncertain. Germline CDR1 is SGHAT and CDR2 is FQNNGV. CDR3 size: 16 residues. Trimming pared 4 bases from V and 1 base from J, leaving 14 bases between. The CDR3 loop reads CASSWPESGSYNEQFF. CDR3 bases: TGTGCCAGCAGCTGGCCGGAGTCCGGGTCCTACAATGAGCAGTTCTTC. The full variable domain, in which reference TRBV11-2 and TRBJ2-1 provide the parts outside the CDR3, is EAGVAQSPRYKIIEKRQSVAFWCNPISGHATLYWYQQILGQGPKLLIQFQNNGVVDDSQLPKDRFSAERLKGVDSTLKIQPAKLEDSAVYLCASSWPESGSYNEQFFGPGTRLTVL.